This record concerns one T cell receptor beta chain sequence. The CDR3 totals 19 residues. Trimming took off 1 base at V and 5 bases at J, with 23 bases between the two ends. The germline V gene has CDR1 LGHNA and CDR2 YSLEER. The record originates from a study of cytomegalovirus exposure and HLA in healthy donors. The PCR ran on 60 Vbeta and 13 Jbeta primers. Clones were read by immunoSEQ multiplex PCR, and TCRdb kept only the in-frame ones, dropping some. Of fewer than 200,000 clones in the sample, roughly 85% were seen once. The source is a woman between 18 and 30 years old in good health and CMV-seronegative. The J gene is TRBJ1-4, the V gene TRBV4-3; D is perhaps TRBD1 (6 bases). Sequences were obtained from PBMCs. In DNA form, the CDR3 reads TGCGCCAGCAGCCAAGGGCGGGTTGTAAGCGGGGGCGGGAATGAAAAACTGTTTTTT. Translation: CASSQGRVVSGGGNEKLFF.